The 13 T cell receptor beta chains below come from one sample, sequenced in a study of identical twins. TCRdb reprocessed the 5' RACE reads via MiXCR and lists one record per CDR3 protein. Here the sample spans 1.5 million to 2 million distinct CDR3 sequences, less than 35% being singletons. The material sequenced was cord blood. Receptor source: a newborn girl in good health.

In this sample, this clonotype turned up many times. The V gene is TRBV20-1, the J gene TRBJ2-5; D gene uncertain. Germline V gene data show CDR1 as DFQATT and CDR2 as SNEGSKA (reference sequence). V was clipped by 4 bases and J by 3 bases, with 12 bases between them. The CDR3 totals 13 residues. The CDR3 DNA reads TGCAGTGCTAAAACCGGGCCCAAAGAGACCCAGTACTTC. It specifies CSAKTGPKETQYF.

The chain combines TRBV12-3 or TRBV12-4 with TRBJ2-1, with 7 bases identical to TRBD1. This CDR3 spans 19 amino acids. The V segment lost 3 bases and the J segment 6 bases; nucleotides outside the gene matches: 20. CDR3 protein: CASSLVRPQTGMGANEQFF. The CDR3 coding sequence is TGTGCCAGCAGTTTGGTTCGGCCACAGACAGGGATGGGGGCCAATGAGCAGTTCTTC.

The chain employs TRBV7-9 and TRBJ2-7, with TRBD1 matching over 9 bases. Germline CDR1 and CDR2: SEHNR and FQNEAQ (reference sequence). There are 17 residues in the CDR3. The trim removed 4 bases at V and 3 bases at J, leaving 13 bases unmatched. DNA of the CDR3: TGTGCCAGCAGCTCGTCCCGGGACAGGGATGGGGTCTACGAGCAGTACTTC. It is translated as CASSSSRDRDGVYEQYF.

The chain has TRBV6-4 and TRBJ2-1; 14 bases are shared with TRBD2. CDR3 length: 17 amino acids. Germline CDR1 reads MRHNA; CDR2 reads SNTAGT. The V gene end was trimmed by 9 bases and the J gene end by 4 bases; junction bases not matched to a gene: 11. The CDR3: CASVGTSGRRRYNEQFF. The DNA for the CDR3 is TGTGCCAGTGTCGGGACTAGCGGGAGAAGGAGGTACAATGAGCAGTTCTTC.

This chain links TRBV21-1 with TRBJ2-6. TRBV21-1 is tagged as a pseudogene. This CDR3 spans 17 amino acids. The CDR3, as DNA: TGTGCCAGACCTCACTCTATAACAAACTCTGAGGCCAACGTCCTGACTTTC. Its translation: CARPHSITNSEANVLTF.

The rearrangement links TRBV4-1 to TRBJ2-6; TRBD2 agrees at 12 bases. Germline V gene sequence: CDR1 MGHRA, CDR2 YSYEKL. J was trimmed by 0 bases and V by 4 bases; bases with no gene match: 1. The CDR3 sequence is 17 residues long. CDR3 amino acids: CASSPGLAGSGANVLTF. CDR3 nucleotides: TGCGCCAGCAGCCCGGGACTAGCGGGCTCTGGGGCCAACGTCCTGACTTTC.

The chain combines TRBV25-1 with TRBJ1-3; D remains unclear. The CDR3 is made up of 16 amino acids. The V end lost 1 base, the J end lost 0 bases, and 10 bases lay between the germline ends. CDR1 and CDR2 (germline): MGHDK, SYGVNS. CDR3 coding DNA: TGTGCCAGCAGTGAATTTGGGCCAAGCTCTGGAAACACCATATATTTT. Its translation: CASSEFGPSSGNTIYF.

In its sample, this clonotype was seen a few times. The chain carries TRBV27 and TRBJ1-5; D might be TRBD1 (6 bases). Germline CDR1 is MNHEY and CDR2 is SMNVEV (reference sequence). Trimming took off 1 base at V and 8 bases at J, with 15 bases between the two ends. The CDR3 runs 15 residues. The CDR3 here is CASSLFSRGREPQHF. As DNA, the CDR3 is TGTGCCAGCAGTTTATTTTCAAGGGGGAGAGAGCCCCAGCATTTT.

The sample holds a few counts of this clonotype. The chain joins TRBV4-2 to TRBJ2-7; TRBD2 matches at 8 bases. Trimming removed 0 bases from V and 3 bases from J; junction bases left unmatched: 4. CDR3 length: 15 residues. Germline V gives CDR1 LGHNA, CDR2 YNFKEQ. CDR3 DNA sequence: TGTGCCAGCAGCCAAGATTTGGGACTAGTCTACGAGCAGTACTTC. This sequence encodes CASSQDLGLVYEQYF.

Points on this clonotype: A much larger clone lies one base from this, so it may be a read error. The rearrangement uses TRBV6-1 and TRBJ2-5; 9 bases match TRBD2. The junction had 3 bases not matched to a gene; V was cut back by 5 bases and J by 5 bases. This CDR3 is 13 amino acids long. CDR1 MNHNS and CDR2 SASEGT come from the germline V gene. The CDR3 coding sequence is TGTGCCAGCAGTTGGACTAGCGTGGAGACCCAGTACTTC. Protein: CASSWTSVETQYF.

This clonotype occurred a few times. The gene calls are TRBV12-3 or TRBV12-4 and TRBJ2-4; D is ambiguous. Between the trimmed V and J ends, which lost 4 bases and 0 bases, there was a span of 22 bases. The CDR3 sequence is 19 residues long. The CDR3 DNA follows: TGTGCCAGCAGTTCATCGGGCCACGCCTTGTTACTAGCCAAAAACATTCAGTACTTC. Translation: CASSSSGHALLLAKNIQYF.

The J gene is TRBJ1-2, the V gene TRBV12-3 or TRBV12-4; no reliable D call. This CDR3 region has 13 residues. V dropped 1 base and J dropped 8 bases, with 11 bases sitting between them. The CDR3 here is CASSLGPTRGYTF. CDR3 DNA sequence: TGTGCCAGCAGTTTAGGACCGACACGGGGCTACACCTTC.

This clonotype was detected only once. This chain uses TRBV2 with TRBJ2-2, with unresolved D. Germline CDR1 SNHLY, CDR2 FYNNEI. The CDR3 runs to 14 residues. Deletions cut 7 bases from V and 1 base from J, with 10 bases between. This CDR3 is CASIGFRNTGELFF. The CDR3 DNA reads TGTGCCAGCATAGGCTTCAGGAACACCGGGGAGCTGTTTTTT.